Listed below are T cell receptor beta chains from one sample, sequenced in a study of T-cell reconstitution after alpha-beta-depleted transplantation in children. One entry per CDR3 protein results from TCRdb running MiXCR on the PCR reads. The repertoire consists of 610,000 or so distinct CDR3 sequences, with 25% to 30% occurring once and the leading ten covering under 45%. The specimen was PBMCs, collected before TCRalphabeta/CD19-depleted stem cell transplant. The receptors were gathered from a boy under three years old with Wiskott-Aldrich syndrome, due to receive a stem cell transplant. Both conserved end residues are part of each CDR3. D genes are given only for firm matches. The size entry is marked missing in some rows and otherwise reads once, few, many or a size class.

CDR3: CASRTLNEQFF
DNA: TGTGCCAGCAGAACACTAAATGAGCAGTTCTTC
D: NA
size: few
V: TRBV12-3/TRBV12-4
J: TRBJ2-1

CDR3: CASSISGSPGNEQFF
DNA: TGCGCCAGCAGCATCAGCGGGAGTCCGGGCAATGAGCAGTTCTTC
D: TRBD2
size: few
V: TRBV5-1
J: TRBJ2-1

CDR3: CSAAGTGYHTEAFF
DNA: TGCAGTGCTGCAGGGACAGGATACCACACTGAAGCTTTCTTT
D: TRBD1
size: few
V: TRBV20-1
J: TRBJ1-1

CDR3: CSASEGPLNTEAFF
DNA: TGCAGTGCTAGCGAGGGACCGTTGAACACTGAAGCTTTCTTT
D: NA
size: NA
V: TRBV20-1
J: TRBJ1-1

CDR3: CASSGTWLETQYF
DNA: TGTGCCAGCAGCGGGACCTGGCTAGAGACCCAGTACTTC
D: NA
size: NA
V: TRBV12-3/TRBV12-4
J: TRBJ2-5

CDR3: CATRAGNQPQHF
DNA: TGTGCCACACGGGCAGGGAATCAGCCCCAGCATTTT
D: NA
size: NA
V: TRBV6-5
J: TRBJ1-5

CDR3: CASSVTTSGRGTDTQYF
DNA: TGTGCCAGCAGCGTTACAACTAGCGGGAGGGGTACAGATACGCAGTATTTT
D: TRBD2
size: few
V: TRBV9
J: TRBJ2-3

CDR3: CSAPGPEKETQYF
DNA: TGCAGTGCGCCGGGACCCGAGAAAGAGACCCAGTACTTC
D: NA
size: NA
V: TRBV20-1
J: TRBJ2-5

CDR3: CSARVQGGNQPQHF
DNA: TGCAGTGCTAGAGTGCAGGGAGGCAATCAGCCCCAGCATTTT
D: NA
size: NA
V: TRBV20-1
J: TRBJ1-5

CDR3: CAITLGQGQNTGELFF
DNA: TGTGCCATCACCCTCGGACAGGGCCAAAATACCGGGGAGCTGTTTTTT
D: TRBD1
size: few
V: TRBV10-3
J: TRBJ2-2

CDR3: CASSQDQRDSYF
DNA: TGTGCCAGCAGCCAAGATCAGAGGGACTCCTACTTC
D: NA
size: few
V: TRBV3-1
J: TRBJ2-7

CDR3: CASSPGLAGGIYNEQFF
DNA: TGTGCCAGCAGTCCCGGACTAGCGGGAGGTATTTACAATGAGCAGTTCTTC
D: TRBD2
size: many
V: TRBV5-1
J: TRBJ2-1

CDR3: CASSQPQARGSPLHF
DNA: TGCGCCAGCAGCCAGCCCCAGGCTCGGGGTTCACCCCTCCACTTT
D: NA
size: few
V: TRBV4-1
J: TRBJ1-6

CDR3: CSARDLLLSGGRYEQYF
DNA: TGCAGTGCTAGAGATTTGCTGCTATCGGGAGGCCGCTACGAGCAGTACTTC
D: TRBD2
size: NA
V: TRBV20-1
J: TRBJ2-7

CDR3: CASSFVTFGSPLHF
DNA: TGTGCCAGCAGTTTCGTAACATTTGGGTCACCCCTCCACTTT
D: NA
size: NA
V: TRBV12-3/TRBV12-4
J: TRBJ1-6

CDR3: CSARGLAGGSYEQYF
DNA: TGCAGCGCTCGGGGGCTAGCGGGAGGCTCCTACGAGCAGTACTTC
D: TRBD2
size: few
V: TRBV29-1
J: TRBJ2-7

CDR3: CASTAAPDTQYF
DNA: TGTGCCAGCACCGCAGCCCCAGATACGCAGTATTTT
D: NA
size: NA
V: TRBV12-3/TRBV12-4
J: TRBJ2-3

CDR3: CSAKRGTGRFYGYTF
DNA: TGCAGTGCAAAAAGGGGGACGGGACGGTTCTATGGCTACACCTTC
D: NA
size: NA
V: TRBV20-1
J: TRBJ1-2

CDR3: CASSLERVGTDTQYF
DNA: TGCGCCAGCAGCTTGGAGAGGGTAGGCACAGATACGCAGTATTTT
D: NA
size: NA
V: TRBV5-1
J: TRBJ2-3

CDR3: CASSLLIGGSSYNEQFF
DNA: TGTGCCAGCAGCCTTTTAATAGGGGGGAGCTCCTACAATGAGCAGTTCTTC
D: NA
size: few
V: TRBV14
J: TRBJ2-1

CDR3: CASSISGRWPDTQYF
DNA: TGTGCCAGCAGCATTAGCGGGAGATGGCCAGATACGCAGTATTTT
D: TRBD2
size: NA
V: TRBV7-6
J: TRBJ2-3

CDR3: CSARAPGLGEQFF
DNA: TGCAGTGCTAGAGCTCCGGGGCTCGGGGAGCAGTTCTTC
D: NA
size: NA
V: TRBV20-1
J: TRBJ2-1

CDR3: CASSWGLAATEQYF
DNA: TGCGCCAGCAGCTGGGGACTCGCTGCTACGGAGCAGTACTTC
D: NA
size: NA
V: TRBV5-1
J: TRBJ2-7

CDR3: CASSLDRADSGANVLTF
DNA: TGCGCCAGCAGCTTGGACAGGGCCGACTCTGGGGCCAACGTCCTGACTTTC
D: NA
size: NA
V: TRBV5-1
J: TRBJ2-6

CDR3: CASSLIASGTYEQYF
DNA: TGTGCCAGCAGTTTGATTGCGAGCGGCACCTACGAGCAGTACTTC
D: NA
size: few
V: TRBV27
J: TRBJ2-7

CDR3: CASKRGQGNQPQHF
DNA: TGTGCCAGCAAAAGAGGGCAGGGCAATCAGCCCCAGCATTTT
D: NA
size: few
V: TRBV12-3/TRBV12-4
J: TRBJ1-5

CDR3: CASSAPGLAGVNEQFF
DNA: TGTGCCAGCAGCGCCCCGGGACTAGCGGGAGTCAATGAGCAGTTCTTC
D: TRBD2
size: NA
V: TRBV9
J: TRBJ2-1

CDR3: CASSLTSGRARGSYEQYF
DNA: TGTGCCAGCAGTTTGACTAGCGGGAGGGCCCGGGGCTCCTACGAGCAGTACTTC
D: TRBD2
size: NA
V: TRBV12-3/TRBV12-4
J: TRBJ2-7

CDR3: CASSSIQQGGNTEAFF
DNA: TGTGCCAGCAGCTCCATCCAACAGGGGGGCAACACTGAAGCTTTCTTT
D: TRBD1
size: once
V: TRBV5-6
J: TRBJ1-1

CDR3: CASTSQLNTGELFF
DNA: TGCGCCAGCACCTCCCAGCTGAACACCGGGGAGCTGTTTTTT
D: NA
size: few
V: TRBV5-1
J: TRBJ2-2

CDR3: CSASLAGVWEQYF
DNA: TGCAGTGCTAGTCTAGCGGGAGTATGGGAGCAGTACTTC
D: TRBD2
size: NA
V: TRBV20-1
J: TRBJ2-7

CDR3: CASSQGWTAQETQYF
DNA: TGCGCCAGCAGCCAAGGCTGGACAGCACAAGAGACCCAGTACTTC
D: NA
size: few
V: TRBV4-1
J: TRBJ2-5

CDR3: CASTYRSEAFF
DNA: TGTGCCAGCACCTACCGATCTGAAGCTTTCTTT
D: NA
size: NA
V: TRBV6-6
J: TRBJ1-1

CDR3: CATGLAGDTSYEQYF
DNA: TGTGCCACCGGACTAGCGGGAGACACTTCCTACGAGCAGTACTTC
D: TRBD2
size: NA
V: TRBV25-1
J: TRBJ2-7

CDR3: CASSSLRRLEQFF
DNA: TGTGCCAGCAGCTCCCTGCGTCGCCTTGAGCAGTTCTTC
D: NA
size: few
V: TRBV12-3/TRBV12-4
J: TRBJ2-1

CDR3: CASSGAGGRNTEAFF
DNA: TGTGCCAGCAGTGGAGCAGGGGGGAGGAACACTGAAGCTTTCTTT
D: TRBD1
size: NA
V: TRBV25-1
J: TRBJ1-1

CDR3: CASSAGTGYLVKATQYF
DNA: TGTGCCAGCAGCGCGGGGACAGGGTATTTGGTTAAAGCTACGCAGTATTTT
D: TRBD1
size: NA
V: TRBV25-1
J: TRBJ2-3

CDR3: CASSLSQLLAGQGDTQYF
DNA: TGTGCCAGCAGTTTATCGCAACTTCTAGCGGGACAAGGAGATACGCAGTATTTT
D: TRBD2
size: few
V: TRBV27
J: TRBJ2-3

CDR3: CASSLGSQTGAIYNEQFF
DNA: TGTGCCAGCAGCTTAGGGAGCCAGACAGGGGCGATCTACAATGAGCAGTTCTTC
D: TRBD1
size: NA
V: TRBV11-1
J: TRBJ2-1

CDR3: CASMLAGTKETQYF
DNA: TGTGCCAGCATGTTAGCGGGGACAAAAGAGACCCAGTACTTC
D: TRBD2
size: NA
V: TRBV27
J: TRBJ2-5